Included here is one TCR beta chain sequence, with context. Its antigen is still unknown. The CDR3 has 12 amino acids. The V gene's germline CDR1 is LNHNV and CDR2 YYDKDF (reference sequence). Primers for the PCR totalled 60 Vbeta and 13 Jbeta. The table came from immunoSEQ multiplex PCR; TCRdb's copy has only in-frame clones and leaves some out. The sample records more than 90,000 clones, 79% being singletons. This entry belongs to a study of cytomegalovirus exposure and HLA in healthy donors. The study, taken as a whole, reports: TRBV6-2, TRBV6-3 and other indistinguishable V segments were excluded.

This sequence originates from a woman aged 18-29 years in good health and CMV-seropositive. V and J are TRBV15 and TRBJ1-1; D call uncertain. With the DNA end fitting TRBJ2-2 better, the J assignment may be wrong. Sequencing input: PBMCs. The CDR3 protein is CATNDDPGELFF. As DNA, the CDR3 is TGTGCCACCAATGACGACCCCGGGGAGCTGTTTTTT.